There are many counts of the clone carrying this TCR beta chain. Antigen unknown. Read data end 3 residues before the CDR3 end; the end is taken from the germline J gene. The sample is drawn from a study of T cell clonality in common variable immunodeficiency. Notes on the study in general: Compared with controls, CVID subjects had fewer shared TCRbeta clones.

The CDR3 consists of 12 residues. Per the germline V gene, CDR1 is MNHEY and CDR2 is SVGEGT. Trimming removed 2 bases from V and 6 bases from J, with 5 bases in between. Method: immunoSEQ multiplex PCR; TCRdb's copy keeps in-frame clones and lacks some. This sample has approximately 81,000 clones, each found more than once. This receptor was obtained from a person aged 18 to 69 in good health. What was sequenced was peripheral blood mononuclear cells. This chain uses TRBV6-2 or TRBV6-3 with TRBJ2-1; TRBD1 might be the D (5 bases). This CDR3 reads CASSYQGNEQFF. CDR3 DNA, as far as it was read: TGTGCCAGCAGTTACCAGGGCAATGAG.